These 22 T cell receptor beta chains share one sample of origin, sequenced in a study of cytomegalovirus exposure and HLA in healthy donors. PCR primers comprised 60 Vbeta and 13 Jbeta primers. The table came from immunoSEQ multiplex PCR; TCRdb's copy has only in-frame clones and leaves some out. The table shows some 120,000 clones, with less than 80% occurring only once. The sequenced sample consisted of PBMCs. These receptors all come from a man between 50 and 59 years old in good health and CMV-seronegative.

J is TRBJ1-2 and V is TRBV29-1; 7 bases match TRBD1. V dropped 2 bases and J dropped 7; count of bases not matched to a gene: 7. This CDR3 has 13 amino acids. Germline CDR1 and CDR2: SQVTM and ANQGSEA. CDR3 coding DNA: TGCAGCGTTGAACGTGACAGGGAAGGTGGCTACACCTTC. Translated: CSVERDREGGYTF.

The chain uses TRBV5-1 and TRBJ2-2, with 9 nucleotides matching TRBD2. Losses at the gene ends were 5 bases for V and 6 bases for J; bases not matched to a gene: 8. The CDR3 contains 15 residues. The germline gives CDR1 SGHRS, CDR2 YFSETQ. The CDR3 nucleotides read TGCGCCAGCAGTTCGGGCGGGGGGGCCGCCGGGGAGCTGTTTTTT. Encoded protein: CASSSGGGAAGELFF.

In this sample, this clone turned up a few times. This rearrangement joins TRBV7-9 to TRBJ2-1; 7 positions match TRBD1. V gave up 1 base and J gave up 5 bases; unmatched junction bases: 2. The CDR3 contains 14 residues. Germline CDR1 SEHNR, CDR2 FQNEAQ (reference sequence). The CDR3 is CASSLGTGDNEQFF. In DNA, the CDR3 is TGTGCCAGCAGCTTAGGGACAGGCGACAATGAGCAGTTCTTC. Supplemented by reference TRBV7-9 and TRBJ2-1, the full variable domain reads DTGVSQNPRHKITKRGQNVTFRCDPISEHNRLYWYRQTLGQGPEFLTYFQNEAQLEKSRLLSDRFSAERPKGSFSTLEIQRTEQGDSAMYLCASSLGTGDNEQFFGPGTRLTVL.

This clone was found a few times. This chain uses TRBV5-1 with TRBJ1-1, with TRBD1 identical over 7 bases. V shed 4 bases, J shed 0 bases, and the junction held 6 bases outside the gene matches. CDR1 and CDR2 (germline): SGHRS, YFSETQ. The CDR3 consists of 15 residues. The CDR3 nucleotides are TGCGCCAGCAGCCCGGGACAGCCTCTGAACACTGAAGCTTTCTTT. It codes for CASSPGQPLNTEAFF.

The chain uses TRBV7-9 and TRBJ2-7; 10 bases map to TRBD2. CDR1 and CDR2 from the germline V gene are SEHNR and FQNEAQ (reference sequence). The length of the CDR3 is 15 residues. V trimming: 5 bases; J trimming: 2 bases; junction bases outside the gene matches: 6. The CDR3: CASSLLAGSPYEQYV. The CDR3 DNA is TGTGCCAGCAGCCTACTAGCGGGGAGCCCCTACGAGCAGTACGTC.

The gene calls are TRBV7-8 and TRBJ2-5; perhaps TRBD1 as D (6 bases). CDR3 length equals 13 residues. With 2 bases removed from V and 5 bases from J, the gap between germline ends came to 9 bases. Germline V gene data show CDR1 as SGHVS and CDR2 as FQNEAQ. The CDR3 is CASSLTGMETQYF. The CDR3 nucleotides are TGTGCCAGCAGCTTAACAGGGATGGAGACCCAGTACTTC. Supplemented by reference TRBV7-8 and TRBJ2-5, the full variable domain reads GAGVSQSPRYKVAKRGQDVALRCDPISGHVSLFWYQQALGQGPEFLTYFQNEAQLDKSGLPSDRFFAERPEGSVSTLKIQRTQQEDSAVYLCASSLTGMETQYFGPGTRLLVL.

V is TRBV18 and J is TRBJ2-7; 11 positions match TRBD2. This CDR3 spans 17 amino acids. Germline CDR1 and CDR2: KGHSH and LQKENI. Trimming took 2 bases from V and 3 from J; bases not matched to a gene: 9. The CDR3 here is CASSPATSGAGGYEQYV. In DNA form, the CDR3 reads TGTGCCAGCTCACCAGCGACTAGCGGGGCCGGTGGCTACGAGCAGTACGTC.

The J gene is TRBJ2-2, the V gene TRBV19; 8 positions agree with TRBD2. The CDR3 is 14 residues long. Trimming at V came to 6 bases and at J to 4 bases, leaving 4 bases not matched to a gene. Germline CDR1 is LNHDA and CDR2 is SQIVND (reference sequence). The DNA for the CDR3 is TGTGCCAGTAGAGGTGCGGGGGGCACCGGGGAGCTGTTTTTT. Translation gives CASRGAGGTGELFF.

In its sample, this clone was seen once. The chain combines TRBV5-1 with TRBJ2-7; a possible D gene is TRBD1 (7 bases). The CDR3 is made up of 14 amino acids. Germline V gene sequence: CDR1 SGHRS, CDR2 YFSETQ. Trimming cost V 5 bases and J 7 bases, with 19 bases left between them. CDR3 region: CASRTGEVFEEQYF. Here the CDR3 DNA reads TGCGCCAGCAGAACAGGGGAGGTGTTTGAAGAGCAGTACTTC. Together with reference TRBV5-1 and TRBJ2-7, the CDR3 gives the full variable domain: KAGVTQTPRYLIKTRGQQVTLSCSPISGHRSVSWYQQTPGQGLQFLFEYFSETQRNKGNFPGRFSGRQFSNSRSEMNVSTLELGDSALYLCASRTGEVFEEQYFGPGTRLTVT.

The J gene is TRBJ1-5, the V gene TRBV5-1, with a possible D match to TRBD1 (6 bases). The CDR3 runs 15 residues. CDR1 and CDR2 (germline): SGHRS, YFSETQ. The ends were cut back, 0 bases at V and 2 bases at J, with 9 bases in the middle. The CDR3 nucleotides read TGCGCCAGCAGCTTGGGGGGGACACGCAATCAGCCCCAGCATTTT. Translating gives CASSLGGTRNQPQHF.

The CDR3 here is CASSPGTGGQTQYF. The CDR3 DNA reads TGTGCCAGCAGCCCGGGGACAGGCGGGCAGACCCAGTACTTC. This chain links TRBV7-8 with TRBJ2-5; the match to TRBD1 covers 8 bases. The germline V gene has CDR1 SGHVS and CDR2 FQNEAQ. The CDR3 is 14 amino acids. Losses at the gene ends were 5 bases for V and 6 bases for J; bases not matched to a gene: 8. Complete variable domain (other parts from reference TRBV7-8 and TRBJ2-5): GAGVSQSPRYKVAKRGQDVALRCDPISGHVSLFWYQQALGQGPEFLTYFQNEAQLDKSGLPSDRFFAERPEGSVSTLKIQRTQQEDSAVYLCASSPGTGGQTQYFGPGTRLLVL.

The V gene is TRBV7-2, the J gene TRBJ1-1; the D gene is possibly TRBD1 (5 bases). The CDR3 runs 15 residues. Germline assignment: CDR1 SGHTA and CDR2 FQGNSA. Trimming left V 4 bases short and J 4 bases short, with 16 bases between. CDR3 nucleotide sequence: TGTGCCAGCAGCTCACAACTGGTAGGGGTCACTGAAGCTTTCTTT. Translation: CASSSQLVGVTEAFF.

The V gene is TRBV7-2, the J gene TRBJ1-3; 7 nucleotides align to TRBD1. Trimming took 1 base from V and 4 from J; bases not matched to a gene: 7. The length of the CDR3 is 16 residues. CDR1 and CDR2 (germline): SGHTA, FQGNSA. CDR3 protein: CASSLVGRGVGNTIYF. CDR3 in DNA: TGTGCCAGCAGCTTAGTCGGCAGGGGGGTCGGAAACACCATATATTTT.

This clone was seen only a few times. This chain joins TRBV25-1 and TRBJ2-5, with a possible D match to TRBD1 (6 bases). Germline CDR1 MGHDK, CDR2 SYGVNS. The CDR3 covers 14 residues. Trimming pared 6 bases from V and 1 base from J, leaving 12 bases between. CDR3 DNA: TGTGCCAGCAGCACAGGGTACCTCCAAGAGACCCAGTACTTC. As protein: CASSTGYLQETQYF.

The CDR3 sequence is CASSSPGQVPPPNTGELFF. The CDR3 coding sequence is TGCGCCAGCAGCTCCCCGGGACAGGTTCCCCCCCCGAACACCGGGGAGCTGTTTTTT. V and J are TRBV4-1 and TRBJ2-2; 8 bases line up with TRBD1. Losses at the gene ends were 5 bases for V and 0 bases for J; bases not matched to a gene: 14. This CDR3 contains 19 residues. The germline V gene has CDR1 MGHRA and CDR2 YSYEKL.

The chain is built from TRBV30 and TRBJ2-5; a possible D gene is TRBD2 (6 bases). V lost 1 base and J lost 2, with 8 bases in between. This CDR3 is 13 amino acids long. Per the germline V gene, CDR1 is GTSNPN and CDR2 is SVGIG (reference sequence). The CDR3 spells CAWSGAGQETQYF. The CDR3 nucleotides read TGTGCCTGGAGTGGCGCGGGGCAAGAGACCCAGTACTTC.

The CDR3 protein is CSVAGHGNQPQHF. CDR3 DNA sequence: TGCAGCGTTGCTGGGCACGGCAATCAGCCCCAGCATTTT. This chain uses TRBV29-1 with TRBJ1-5; no reliable D call. The V and J ends lost 4 bases and 2 bases respectively, with 9 bases between them. Germline lookup yields CDR1 SQVTM and CDR2 ANQGSEA. This CDR3 has 13 residues.

The gene calls are TRBV7-9 and TRBJ1-4, with 7 bases lining up with TRBD1. This CDR3 has 14 amino acids. V lost 5 bases to trimming and J lost 5 bases; unmatched junction nucleotides: 5. Germline V lookup: CDR1 SEHNR, CDR2 FQNEAQ (reference sequence). CDR3 DNA sequence: TGTGCCAGCAGCCCAGGGACAGCAAATGAAAAACTGTTTTTT. This codes for CASSPGTANEKLFF.

This clone was recorded a few times. The J gene is TRBJ1-1, the V gene TRBV29-1; D is uncertain. The V gene's germline CDR1 is SQVTM and CDR2 ANQGSEA. This CDR3 contains 13 residues. The ends were cut back, 5 bases at V and 8 bases at J, with 18 bases in the middle. CDR3 region: CSVTSGRAGEAFF. The DNA for the CDR3 is TGCAGCGTTACCTCCGGGAGGGCGGGGGAAGCTTTCTTT.

The rearrangement joins TRBV28 to TRBJ1-5; no clear D. The CDR3 runs to 14 residues. CDR1 is MDHEN and CDR2 is SYDVKM in the germline V gene. V dropped 2 bases and J dropped 3 bases, with 8 bases sitting between them. CDR3 sequence: CASSLGSVNQPQHF. The CDR3 DNA reads TGTGCCAGCAGTTTAGGCAGCGTCAATCAGCCCCAGCATTTT.

The chain is built from TRBV5-6 and TRBJ1-1; D is possibly TRBD1 (5 bases). CDR3 size: 15 residues. V lost 3 bases and J 3 bases, leaving 15 bases between the germline ends. From germline, CDR1 is SGHDT and CDR2 YYEEEE. The CDR3 DNA follows: TGTGCCAGCAGCTGGGTTGTAGGGGCGGACACTGAAGCTTTCTTT. It specifies CASSWVVGADTEAFF.

This clone came up once. The genes are TRBV7-2 and TRBJ1-4; maybe TRBD1 (5 bases). Deletions cut 5 bases from V and 8 bases from J, with 12 bases between. This CDR3 spans 13 amino acids. Germline CDR1 reads SGHTA; CDR2 reads FQGNSA. CDR3 in DNA: TGTGCCAGCAGCACTCGGGCAGGGGAAAAACTGTTTTTT. Translating it yields CASSTRAGEKLFF.